This T cell receptor (beta chain) is from a study of molecular identifiers for immune sequencing clone quantification. Study outcomes and limitations: Underestimation of highly expanded clone sizes could arise where identical TCR molecules share a barcode.

Previously described methods and listed TCR primers were used for bulk TCR libraries. MiXCR, applied by TCRdb to the PCR reads, yields one record per CDR3 protein. The sample includes around 320,000 distinct CDR3 sequences, roughly 24% of them seen just once. In the case of this clonotype: Its target is unknown. This likely comes from a read error, as the CDR3 has no conserved phenylalanine or tryptophan at its end.

This CDR3 region has 15 residues. Germline values: CDR1 DFQATT, CDR2 SNEGSKA (reference sequence). V was clipped by 5 bases and J by 4 bases, with 18 bases between them. V gene TRBV20-1 combines with J gene TRBJ1-5; D is possibly TRBD1 (6 bases). This receptor was identified in a human donor in good health. Some libraries in this study had Jurkat cell RNA spiked in. Sequenced input: naive CD8+ T cells from blood, with Jurkat cell RNA spiked in. The subset here: FACS-sorted CD8+CD4-CCR7+CD45RA+ naive T cells. The CDR3 protein is CSAAQHRVPNQPQHS. In nucleotides, the CDR3 is TGCAGTGCTGCACAACACAGGGTACCTAATCAGCCCCAGCATTCT.